This entry describes one T cell receptor beta chain. Profiled with immunoSEQ multiplex PCR; TCRdb holds only in-frame clones, not every one. Among a few hundred thousand clones listed, 70% to 90% were seen once. The CDR3 has 15 residues. With V trimmed by 3 bases and J by 1 base, 4 bases remained unmatched. CDR1 and CDR2 from the germline V gene are SGHNT and YYREEE (reference sequence). Membership in each cohort depended on participant-reported clinical history. This sample was taken from a study of blood T cell repertoires in COVID-19. Study in general: In Cohort 3, a recovered donor had either two negative PCRs, clearance, or symptom resolution.

The specimen was PBMCs or T cells enriched from blood (not recorded which). This TCR was sampled from a woman between 55 and 75 years old in a cohort exposed to, infected with or recovered from COVID-19 (not recorded which). This chain connects TRBV5-4 to TRBJ2-5; 9 bases map to TRBD1. The CDR3 DNA follows: TGTGCCAGCAGCTCGCCGGGACAGGGCCAAGAGACCCAGTACTTC. This translates into CASSSPGQGQETQYF.